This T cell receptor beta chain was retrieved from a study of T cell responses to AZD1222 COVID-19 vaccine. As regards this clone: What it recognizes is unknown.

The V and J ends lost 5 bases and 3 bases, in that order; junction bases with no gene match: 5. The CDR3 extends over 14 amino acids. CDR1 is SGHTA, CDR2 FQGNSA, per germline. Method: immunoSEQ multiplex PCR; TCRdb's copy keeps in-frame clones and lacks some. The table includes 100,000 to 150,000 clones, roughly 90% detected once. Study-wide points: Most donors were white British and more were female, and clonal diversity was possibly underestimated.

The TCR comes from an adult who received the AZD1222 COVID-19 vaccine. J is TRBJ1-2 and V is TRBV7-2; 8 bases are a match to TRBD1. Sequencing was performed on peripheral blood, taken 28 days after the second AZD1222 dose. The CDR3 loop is CASSEPGQDYGYTF. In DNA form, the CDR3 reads TGTGCCAGCAGCGAACCGGGACAGGACTATGGCTACACCTTC.